The 17 T cell receptor beta chains listed next were all sequenced from one sample in a study of blood T cell repertoires in COVID-19. The repertoire was sequenced with immunoSEQ multiplex PCR; TCRdb's copy has only in-frame clones and lacks some. There are approximately 170,000 clones in the sample; over 80% occur only once, and 7.5% to 10% lies in the top ten. The sequenced material came from peripheral blood. These receptors came from a woman of 80 years or more with COVID-19, enrolled during active disease.

V is TRBV5-1 and J is TRBJ2-3; D is unclear. The CDR3 has 15 amino acids. From germline, CDR1 is SGHRS and CDR2 YFSETQ. V lost 0 bases, J lost 3 bases, and 11 bases lay in between. Here the CDR3 reads CASSLEGDRTDTQYF. The CDR3 region has the DNA TGCGCCAGCAGCTTGGAAGGAGATCGGACAGATACGCAGTATTTT.

The rearrangement uses TRBV6-5 and TRBJ1-6, with 12 nucleotides matching TRBD1. The trim removed 2 bases at V and 16 bases at J, leaving 6 bases unmatched. This CDR3 region has 14 residues. The germline gives CDR1 MNHEY, CDR2 SVGAGI. The DNA for the CDR3 is TGTGCCAGCAGTTACCGGGACAGGGGGCGGGGGCTCCACTTT. It specifies CASSYRDRGRGLHF.

Written as DNA, the CDR3 is TGTGCCAGCAGCTTAATAGGGGCGGGATACAATGAGCAGTTCTTC. Translated: CASSLIGAGYNEQFF. The chain combines TRBV7-9 with TRBJ2-1; TRBD2 might be the D (6 bases). The CDR3 consists of 15 residues. Trimming pared 2 bases from V and 4 bases from J, leaving 12 bases between. CDR1 and CDR2 (germline): SEHNR, FQNEAQ (reference sequence).

J is TRBJ2-6 and V is TRBV19, with 10 bases that match TRBD1. This CDR3 is 16 amino acids long. The V gene end was trimmed by 8 bases and the J gene end by 3 bases; junction bases not matched to a gene: 7. Germline V CDR1 and CDR2: LNHDA, SQIVND (reference sequence). For the CDR3, the DNA is TGTGCCAGTGCCCGACAGGGGGCTGGTGGGGCCAACGTCCTGACTTTC. Amino acids: CASARQGAGGANVLTF.

The genes are TRBV27 and TRBJ1-1, with a weak D call TRBD1 (5 bases). Trimming pared 3 bases from V and 6 bases from J, leaving 11 bases between. The CDR3 has 13 amino acids. Germline loops: CDR1 MNHEY, CDR2 SMNVEV (reference sequence). The CDR3 bases are TGTGCCAGCAGTTTGAACAGGCCTTCTGAAGCTTTCTTT. Encoded protein: CASSLNRPSEAFF.

The J gene is TRBJ2-7, the V gene TRBV6-1; D uncertain. CDR1 is MNHNS, CDR2 SASEGT, per germline. Trimming took off 1 base at V and 3 bases at J, with 13 bases between the two ends. This CDR3 has 15 residues. CDR3 sequence reads: CASSEGLGRIYEQYF. The CDR3 DNA reads TGTGCCAGCAGTGAAGGGTTGGGCCGAATCTACGAGCAGTACTTC.

The chain is built from TRBV27 and TRBJ2-3, with TRBD2 matching over 13 bases. The ends lost 7 bases at V and 9 bases at J; junction bases unmatched: 10. Germline V gene data show CDR1 as MNHEY and CDR2 as SMNVEV (reference sequence). The CDR3 loop spans 15 amino acids. The DNA of the CDR3 is TGTGCCAGCAACCGACTAGCGGGGGGTATTGGAACGCAGTATTTT. This sequence encodes CASNRLAGGIGTQYF.

The chain is built from TRBV6-6 and TRBJ1-2, with 8 bases aligning to TRBD1. Germline CDR1 reads MNHNY; CDR2 reads SVGAGI (reference sequence). Unmatched junction bases numbered 11, after V lost 5 bases and J lost 3 bases. The CDR3 contains 16 residues. Written as DNA, the CDR3 is TGTGCCAGCAGTCGAGGACAGGGTCTCATGGACTATGGCTACACCTTC. This translates into CASSRGQGLMDYGYTF.

The chain recombines TRBV29-1 with TRBJ1-1; D remains unclear. There are 14 residues in the CDR3. Germline loops: CDR1 SQVTM, CDR2 ANQGSEA. The ends were cut back, 5 bases at V and 1 base at J, with 14 bases in the middle. The CDR3 DNA reads as TGCAGCGTTCAGCGGTCCGTTTCGAACACTGAAGCTTTCTTT. Its protein is CSVQRSVSNTEAFF.

The chain joins TRBV6-5 to TRBJ1-1; tentative D call: TRBD1 (5 bases). The V end lost 2 bases, the J end lost 5 bases, and 12 bases lay between the germline ends. Per the germline V gene, CDR1 is MNHEY and CDR2 is SVGAGI. CDR3 length: 14 residues. The CDR3 sequence is CASSYGAGRTEAFF. CDR3 bases: TGTGCCAGCAGTTACGGGGCAGGGAGGACTGAAGCTTTCTTT.

V usage is TRBV24-1 and J usage is TRBJ2-1; TRBD1 matches at 9 bases. There are 13 residues in the CDR3. Per germline, CDR1 KGHDR and CDR2 SFDVKD. With 9 bases clipped from V and 7 bases from J, the junction kept 6 bases outside the gene matches. This CDR3 reads CATGQGSINEQFF. The CDR3, as DNA: TGTGCCACCGGACAGGGGTCAATTAATGAGCAGTTCTTC.

The chain recombines TRBV5-8 with TRBJ1-2; D is undetermined. There are 13 residues in the CDR3. The V end was cut by 1 base, the J end by 0 bases, with 4 bases between. Germline lookup yields CDR1 SGHTS and CDR2 YDEGEE. The CDR3 here is CASSLTANYGYTF. The CDR3 DNA follows: TGTGCCAGCAGCTTGACAGCTAACTATGGCTACACCTTC.

This chain uses TRBV7-8 with TRBJ2-7, with D perhaps matching TRBD2 (5 bases). The V gene lost 6 bases and the J gene lost 3 bases, with 15 bases spanning the gap. The germline V gene has CDR1 SGHVS and CDR2 FQNEAQ. This CDR3 spans 14 amino acids. The CDR3 is CASRRRQDDYEQYF. In nucleotides, the CDR3 is TGTGCCAGCAGGCGGAGGCAGGATGACTACGAGCAGTACTTC. The variable domain in full, with the rest retrieved from reference TRBV7-8 and TRBJ2-7, is GAGVSQSPRYKVAKRGQDVALRCDPISGHVSLFWYQQALGQGPEFLTYFQNEAQLDKSGLPSDRFFAERPEGSVSTLKIQRTQQEDSAVYLCASRRRQDDYEQYFGPGTRLTVT.

The chain uses TRBV25-1 and TRBJ1-1; TRBD1 matches at 10 bases. The CDR3 has 13 residues. The V gene end was trimmed by 7 bases and the J gene end by 10 bases; junction bases not matched to a gene: 9. The germline CDR1 and CDR2 sequences are MGHDK and SYGVNS. The CDR3 is CASNPGQGIRAFF. The CDR3, as DNA: TGTGCCAGCAATCCGGGACAGGGGATTCGAGCTTTCTTT.

J is TRBJ2-2 and V is TRBV19; the match to TRBD2 covers 12 bases. J was trimmed by 5 bases and V by 7 bases; bases with no gene match: 11. CDR1 and CDR2 from the germline V gene are LNHDA and SQIVND (reference sequence). There are 17 residues in the CDR3. The CDR3 region is CASIFSGLAGLTGELFF. The CDR3 DNA reads as TGTGCCAGTATTTTTTCCGGACTAGCGGGACTAACCGGGGAGCTGTTTTTT.

This clone occurred a few times. This chain joins TRBV7-3 and TRBJ1-2; tentative D call: TRBD1 (6 bases). Trimming removed 3 bases at V and 8 bases at J, with 19 bases between. The CDR3 runs 15 residues. Germline-derived CDR1 and CDR2 are SGHTA and FQGTGA. The CDR3 is CASSFTHTGTRGYTF. The CDR3 DNA reads as TGTGCCAGCAGCTTCACCCATACCGGGACACGCGGCTACACCTTC.

V is TRBV7-2 and J is TRBJ2-1; 8 bases are a match to TRBD2. The CDR3 sequence is 16 residues long. Losses at the gene ends were 5 bases for V and 0 bases for J; bases not matched to a gene: 6. Germline lookup yields CDR1 SGHTA and CDR2 FQGNSA. In nucleotides, the CDR3 is TGTGCCAGCAGCCTCGCCGGGACTAGCTCCTACAATGAGCAGTTCTTC. Translation: CASSLAGTSSYNEQFF.